This entry lists 5 T cell receptor beta chains sequenced from one sample in a study of graft-versus-host responses after intestinal transplantation. Only in-frame clones appear in the TCRdb table, and some are missing; sequencing was by immunoSEQ multiplex PCR. The table shows about 20,000 clones, with 35% to 45% occurring only once. Sample: alloreactive CD4+ T cells from a mixed lymphocyte reaction culture, taken before intestinal transplant. Subset given: CFSE-low proliferating T cells sorted from roughly 6-day pre-transplant mixed lymphocyte reaction (GvH or HvG direction). The receptors were sampled from a human patient who received an intestinal transplant.

The chain links TRBV18 to TRBJ1-3; TRBD1 is a possible D gene (6 bases). CDR3 length: 17 residues. Germline V gives CDR1 KGHSH, CDR2 LQKENI. Trimming took off 1 base at V and 2 bases at J, with 15 bases between the two ends. CDR3 coding DNA: TGTGCCAGCTCACCACAACAGGGTCGGGCAGCTGGAAACACCATATATTTT. It encodes CASSPQQGRAAGNTIYF. The variable domain in full, completed from reference TRBV18 and TRBJ1-3, reads NAGVMQNPRHLVRRRGQEARLRCSPMKGHSHVYWYRQLPEEGLKFMVYLQKENIIDESGMPKERFSAEFPKEGPSILRIQQVVRGDSAAYFCASSPQQGRAAGNTIYFGEGSWLTVV.

This chain uses TRBV5-4 with TRBJ1-1; no reliable D call. Germline values: CDR1 SGHNT, CDR2 YYREEE (reference sequence). Between the trimmed V and J ends, which lost 0 bases and 1 base, there was a span of 7 bases. The CDR3 totals 14 residues. The CDR3 protein is CASSLVESNTEAFF. The CDR3 DNA follows: TGTGCCAGCAGCTTGGTGGAGTCGAACACTGAAGCTTTCTTT.

J is TRBJ1-1 and V is TRBV5-1, with a tentative D call TRBD1 (6 bases). Per germline, CDR1 SGHRS and CDR2 YFSETQ. This CDR3 is built from 15 residues. V lost 3 bases and J lost 0, with 12 bases in between. The DNA for the CDR3 is TGCGCCAGCAGCTACGGACAGACCATGAACACTGAAGCTTTCTTT. It encodes CASSYGQTMNTEAFF.

V gene TRBV21-1 combines with J gene TRBJ2-5. TRBV21-1 is a known pseudogene. The CDR3 is 17 residues long. The CDR3 DNA is TGTGCCAGCAGATTGGGATTAGCTACACCTTTCTCTGAGACCCAGTACTTC. It translates to CASRLGLATPFSETQYF.

The V and J genes are TRBV4-1 and TRBJ1-5; 9 nucleotides match TRBD1. The trim removed 2 bases at V and 0 bases at J, leaving 2 bases unmatched. This CDR3 has 16 residues. The germline CDR1 and CDR2 sequences are MGHRA and YSYEKL. The CDR3 sequence: CASSQWDRDSNQPQHF. CDR3 DNA: TGCGCCAGCAGCCAATGGGACAGGGATAGCAATCAGCCCCAGCATTTT.